These 26 T cell receptor beta chains came from one sample sequenced in a study of T cell responses to AZD1222 COVID-19 vaccine. TCRdb keeps only in-frame clones here, not all; method: immunoSEQ multiplex PCR. The table includes 96,000 or so clones, under 90% detected once. The sample in question was peripheral blood, obtained on day 0 of AZD1222 vaccination. Receptors were obtained from an adult in good health.

This clone was detected only once. Here the CDR3 DNA reads TGTGCCAGCAGAAGCGGGCCCTACGAGCAGTACTTC. Translating gives CASRSGPYEQYF. The chain couples TRBV28 to TRBJ2-7; D might be TRBD2 (6 bases). This CDR3 is 12 amino acids long. V was shortened by 6 bases and J by 2 bases, with 8 bases between the two germline ends. Per the germline V gene, CDR1 is MDHEN and CDR2 is SYDVKM.

The chain has TRBV14 and TRBJ2-5, with TRBD2 identical over 7 bases. This CDR3 is 15 amino acids long. Germline-derived CDR1 and CDR2 are SGHDN and FVKESK. Trimming at V came to 5 bases and at J to 8 bases, leaving 14 bases not matched to a gene. CDR3 residues: CASSVNSGLGQTQYF. As DNA, the CDR3 is TGTGCCAGCAGCGTAAATAGCGGGCTGGGTCAAACCCAGTACTTC. The variable domain in full, completed from reference TRBV14 and TRBJ2-5, reads EAGVTQFPSHSVIEKGQTVTLRCDPISGHDNLYWYRRVMGKEIKFLLHFVKESKQDESGMPNNRFLAERTGGTYSTLKVQPAELEDSGVYFCASSVNSGLGQTQYFGPGTRLLVL.

This clone was observed once. This rearrangement joins TRBV3-1 (or the pseudogene TRBV3-2) to TRBJ2-5; D not resolved. V lost 4 bases to trimming and J lost 0 bases, with 3 bases between them. Germline V gene sequence: CDR1 LGHDT, CDR2 YNNKEL (reference sequence). CDR3 length equals 12 residues. DNA for the CDR3: TGTGCCAGCAGCCGACACCAAGAGACCCAGTACTTC. Translating gives CASSRHQETQYF.

This clone has a single count. The V gene is TRBV7-9, the J gene TRBJ2-7, with TRBD2 matching over 11 bases. This CDR3 spans 14 amino acids. Germline V gives CDR1 SEHNR, CDR2 FQNEAQ (reference sequence). V shed 3 bases and J 4 bases; nucleotides not matched to a gene: 2. Here the CDR3 DNA reads TGTGCCAGCAGCTTTAGCGGGAGGGTATACGAGCAGTACTTC. It translates to CASSFSGRVYEQYF.

The genes are TRBV5-6 and TRBJ2-7; 10 nucleotides match TRBD2. CDR1 and CDR2 (germline): SGHDT, YYEEEE. Germline trimming cut 2 bases from V and 0 bases from J; bases unmatched to any gene: 2. CDR3 length equals 15 residues. CDR3 region: CASSLGTSVSYEQYF. The CDR3 DNA follows: TGTGCCAGCAGCTTAGGGACTAGCGTCTCCTACGAGCAGTACTTC.

A few counts support this clone. The J gene is TRBJ2-1, the V gene TRBV19, with D perhaps assigned TRBD1 or TRBD2 (5 bases each). V lost 6 bases to trimming and J lost 6 bases, with 6 bases between them. There are 11 residues in the CDR3. Looked up from germline, CDR1 is LNHDA and CDR2 is SQIVND (reference sequence). CDR3 bases: TGTGCCAGTAGCGGGGCCAATGAGCAGTTCTTC. Translating it yields CASSGANEQFF.

The chain employs TRBV24-1 and TRBJ1-2, with TRBD1 matching 9 bases. CDR3 length: 12 amino acids. V trimming: 7 bases; J trimming: 10 bases; junction bases outside the gene matches: 6. Germline V gene lookup returns CDR1 KGHDR and CDR2 SFDVKD. In DNA, the CDR3 is TGTGCCACCAGCCTACAGGGGGCTGTCTACACCTTC. This encodes CATSLQGAVYTF.

The chain links TRBV30 to TRBJ2-3, with 9 bases lining up with TRBD2. After removal of 1 base from V and 7 bases from J, the junction contained 6 bases not matched to a gene. The CDR3 runs 14 residues. Germline-derived CDR1 and CDR2 are GTSNPN and SVGIG (reference sequence). CDR3 DNA sequence: TGTGCCTGGAGTGAGGGGCTAGCGGGGAATACGCAGTATTTT. It codes for CAWSEGLAGNTQYF.

This clone has a handful of counts. CDR3 protein: CATSDGDGPKLFF. For the CDR3, the DNA is TGTGCCACCAGTGACGGGGACGGCCCGAAGTTGTTCTTC. The chain uses TRBV24-1 and TRBJ2-1; D is perhaps TRBD1 or TRBD2 (5 bases each). Germline-derived CDR1 and CDR2 are KGHDR and SFDVKD. The V and J ends lost 4 bases and 15 bases respectively, with 18 bases between them. The CDR3 runs to 13 residues.

This clone was seen just once. V gene TRBV21-1 combines with J gene TRBJ2-7; the DNA was not used to check the table's D call, TRBD2. TRBV21-1 is a documented pseudogene. CDR3 length: 10 amino acids. The CDR3 spells CASSSIEQYF. CDR3 sequence (DNA): TGTGCCAGCAGCTCTATTGAGCAGTACTTC.

The J gene is TRBJ2-2, the V gene TRBV3-1 (or the pseudogene TRBV3-2); 9 bases are a match to TRBD2. The ends lost 6 bases at V and 0 bases at J; junction bases unmatched: 8. CDR1 is LGHDT, CDR2 YNNKEL, per germline (reference sequence). CDR3 length: 17 amino acids. This CDR3 is CASRPRGGPTNTGELFF. DNA for the CDR3: TGTGCCAGCAGGCCGCGGGGGGGCCCAACGAACACCGGGGAGCTGTTTTTT.

V and J are TRBV4-3 and TRBJ1-4; D is ambiguous. V was cut by 1 base and J by 4 bases, with 16 bases left in between. The CDR3 has 17 amino acids. Germline V lookup: CDR1 LGHNA, CDR2 YSLEER. The CDR3 sequence: CASSQVEVGSSNEKLFF. The CDR3 DNA sequence: TGCGCCAGCAGCCAAGTGGAGGTAGGGAGCAGTAATGAAAAACTGTTTTTT.

V usage is TRBV27 and J usage is TRBJ2-7, with D perhaps matching TRBD2 (6 bases). The V end lost 3 bases, the J end lost 5 bases, and 14 bases lay between the germline ends. The CDR3 has 14 amino acids. Germline V gene sequence: CDR1 MNHEY, CDR2 SMNVEV (reference sequence). This CDR3 reads CASSLGWGVNEQYF. DNA of the CDR3: TGTGCCAGCAGTTTGGGTTGGGGGGTGAACGAGCAGTACTTC.

The V call is TRBV28, the J call TRBJ1-5; D is perhaps TRBD1 (6 bases). The V and J ends lost 5 bases and 6 bases respectively, with 20 bases between them. In germline, CDR1 is MDHEN, CDR2 SYDVKM. The CDR3 is 16 amino acids. The chain's CDR3 is CASSPYLGGAGQPQHF. The CDR3 coding sequence is TGTGCCAGCAGTCCTTATCTCGGGGGGGCGGGTCAGCCCCAGCATTTT.

This clone was recorded a few times. This chain links TRBV18 with TRBJ1-5; 7 bases map to TRBD1. Germline V gene data show CDR1 as KGHSH and CDR2 as LQKENI. The CDR3 is 17 residues long. V gave up 2 bases and J gave up 0 bases; unmatched junction bases: 7. This CDR3 is CASSPVGTELSNQPQHF. DNA of the CDR3: TGTGCCAGCTCACCAGTCGGGACAGAACTTAGCAATCAGCCCCAGCATTTT.

The chain carries TRBV14 and TRBJ2-2; no reliable D call. CDR1 SGHDN and CDR2 FVKESK come from the germline V gene. The germline V and J ends were trimmed by 4 bases and 5 bases, with 11 bases remaining between them. The CDR3 extends over 14 amino acids. CDR3 nucleotide sequence: TGTGCCAGCAGCCGGGCCGTTGGAACCGGGGAGCTGTTTTTT. Amino acids: CASSRAVGTGELFF.

The chain joins TRBV5-1 to TRBJ2-7; 13 bases fit TRBD2. The germline V gene has CDR1 SGHRS and CDR2 YFSETQ. The V gene end was trimmed by 0 bases and the J gene end by 4 bases; junction bases not matched to a gene: 1. CDR3 length equals 15 residues. CDR3 in amino acids: CASSLGTSGGYEQYF. In DNA, the CDR3 is TGCGCCAGCAGCTTGGGGACTAGCGGGGGTTACGAGCAGTACTTC.

The chain joins TRBV18 to TRBJ1-4; 7 positions agree with TRBD1. After removal of 3 bases from V and 4 bases from J, the junction contained 5 bases not matched to a gene. CDR1 is KGHSH, CDR2 LQKENI, per germline. The CDR3 sequence is 15 residues long. The CDR3 protein is CASSPPGQNNEKLFF. In nucleotides, the CDR3 is TGTGCCAGCTCACCCCCGGGACAGAATAATGAAAAACTGTTTTTT.

V gene TRBV28 combines with J gene TRBJ2-7; 8 nucleotides line up with TRBD1. The CDR3 sequence is 14 residues long. V dropped 6 bases and J dropped 0; count of bases not matched to a gene: 4. Germline V CDR1 and CDR2: MDHEN, SYDVKM. The CDR3 bases are TGTGCCAGCAGGCCAGGACAGGGCTCCTACGAGCAGTACTTC. Encoded protein: CASRPGQGSYEQYF.

This clone was seen once. The gene calls are TRBV7-2 and TRBJ1-2; possible D gene TRBD1, 6 bases. Germline V lookup: CDR1 SGHTA, CDR2 FQGNSA. The V end lost 1 base, the J end lost 0 bases, and 12 bases lay between the germline ends. The CDR3 has 16 amino acids. In nucleotides, the CDR3 is TGTGCCAGCAGCTTAGGCGGGACACTATCTAACTATGGCTACACCTTC. Amino acid sequence: CASSLGGTLSNYGYTF.

The gene calls are TRBV5-4 and TRBJ2-6; D might be TRBD1 (6 bases). CDR3 length: 14 residues. V gave up 4 bases and J gave up 1 base, with 6 bases separating them. CDR1 SGHNT and CDR2 YYREEE come from the germline V gene (reference sequence). This CDR3 reads CASSDRSGANVLTF. The CDR3 DNA reads TGTGCCAGCAGCGACAGGTCTGGGGCCAACGTCCTGACTTTC.

The V and J genes are TRBV9 and TRBJ2-7, with 8 bases identical to TRBD2. The ends lost 3 bases at V and 2 bases at J; junction bases unmatched: 4. Germline CDR1 reads SGDLS; CDR2 reads YYNGEE. The CDR3 consists of 14 residues. The CDR3 bases are TGTGCCAGCAGCGCGGGACTAGTTCCCTACGAGCAGTACTTC. Translating gives CASSAGLVPYEQYF.

CDR3 sequence reads: CASSQMSSGANVLTF. The CDR3 bases are TGTGCCAGTAGCCAGATGAGCTCTGGGGCCAACGTCCTGACTTTC. This rearrangement joins TRBV19 to TRBJ2-6; D remains unclear. The CDR3 runs 15 residues. The V gene's germline CDR1 is LNHDA and CDR2 SQIVND (reference sequence). Trimming removed 6 bases from V and 0 bases from J, with 9 bases in between.

The chain uses TRBV7-2 and TRBJ2-3; no clear D. CDR1 is SGHTA, CDR2 FQGNSA, per germline. The CDR3 totals 15 residues. V was trimmed by 5 bases and J by 4 bases, leaving 16 bases between them. The CDR3 loop is CASSRTTLVADTQYF. CDR3 coding DNA: TGTGCCAGCAGCCGGACGACCCTGGTGGCAGATACGCAGTATTTT.

V is TRBV3-1 (or the pseudogene TRBV3-2) and J is TRBJ2-7, with TRBD1 identical over 11 bases. The germline gives CDR1 LGHDT, CDR2 YNNKEL (reference sequence). This CDR3 has 16 amino acids. V shed 3 bases, J shed 4 bases, and the junction held 8 bases outside the gene matches. The CDR3 sequence is CASSQASGTGGYEQYF. Here the CDR3 DNA reads TGTGCCAGCAGCCAGGCCTCCGGGACAGGGGGATACGAGCAGTACTTC.

The chain couples TRBV10-3 to TRBJ2-1; 12 bases are a match to TRBD2. CDR1 ENHRY and CDR2 SYGVKD come from the germline V gene. J gave up 7 bases and V 6 bases, and 4 bases lay outside the gene matches. The CDR3 sequence is 14 residues long. Written as DNA, the CDR3 is TGTGCCATCAGGACTAGCGGGAGCTCAAATGAGCAGTTCTTC. The encoded protein is CAIRTSGSSNEQFF.